Each of the 14 T cell receptor beta chains below was sequenced from the same sample in a study of cytomegalovirus exposure and HLA in healthy donors. Primers for the PCR totalled 60 Vbeta and 13 Jbeta. Sequencing used immunoSEQ multiplex PCR; TCRdb keeps in-frame clones, though not all of them. This table has some 130,000 clones, under 85% appearing once. Sequences were obtained from PBMCs. The receptors originated from a male donor in good health and CMV-seropositive.

The gene calls are TRBV6-5 and TRBJ2-3; D perhaps matches TRBD2 (5 bases). The ends were cut back, 0 bases at V and 0 bases at J, with 10 bases in the middle. Germline V gene data show CDR1 as MNHEY and CDR2 as SVGAGI. The CDR3 runs to 16 residues. The CDR3 DNA sequence: TGTGCCAGCAGTTACTCGCCGGGATTGAGCACAGATACGCAGTATTTT. This sequence encodes CASSYSPGLSTDTQYF.

The gene calls are TRBV9 and TRBJ1-4; 8 bases are shared with TRBD1. The CDR3 sequence is 15 residues long. Germline-derived CDR1 and CDR2 are SGDLS and YYNGEE. Losses at the gene ends were 7 bases for V and 2 bases for J; bases not matched to a gene: 7. CDR3: CASRQGAATNEKLFF. CDR3 nucleotide sequence: TGTGCCAGCCGGCAGGGGGCTGCTACTAATGAAAAACTGTTTTTT.

The chain uses TRBV29-1 and TRBJ2-3, with D possibly TRBD1 on 6 matching bases. There are 15 residues in the CDR3. Germline V CDR1 and CDR2: SQVTM, ANQGSEA. V dropped 4 bases and J dropped 4 bases, with 18 bases sitting between them. CDR3 residues: CSVGSSRGVADTQYF. The CDR3 DNA reads as TGCAGCGTTGGGTCGAGCAGGGGAGTTGCAGATACGCAGTATTTT.

The gene calls are TRBV5-4 and TRBJ2-5, with TRBD2 identical over 7 bases. J lost 5 bases, V lost 3 bases, and 10 bases had no gene match. Per germline, CDR1 SGHNT and CDR2 YYREEE (reference sequence). This CDR3 spans 15 amino acids. The CDR3 nucleotides are TGTGCCAGCAGCTCAACTCCCGGGGAGGGGGAGACCCAGTACTTC. Amino acids: CASSSTPGEGETQYF.

This chain joins TRBV28 and TRBJ1-2; D unresolved. Germline V gene lookup returns CDR1 MDHEN and CDR2 SYDVKM. The CDR3 loop spans 13 amino acids. With 6 bases removed from V and 3 bases from J, the gap between germline ends came to 11 bases. Written as DNA, the CDR3 is TGTGCCAGCAGCTACCTATTTGACTATGGCTACACCTTC. The encoded protein is CASSYLFDYGYTF.

The chain has TRBV5-5 and TRBJ2-6; 7 nucleotides line up with TRBD1. Germline CDR1 SGHKS, CDR2 YYEKEE (reference sequence). The junction had 8 bases not matched to a gene; V was cut back by 5 bases and J by 3 bases. CDR3 length: 16 residues. This CDR3 is CASSSQGVGGANVLTF. The CDR3 nucleotides read TGTGCCAGCAGTTCGCAGGGGGTGGGTGGGGCCAACGTCCTGACTTTC.

This chain uses TRBV2 with TRBJ2-7; weak D call: TRBD2 (5 bases). The CDR3 extends over 15 amino acids. CDR1 and CDR2 from the germline V gene are SNHLY and FYNNEI. V gave up 3 bases and J gave up 2 bases, with 14 bases separating them. CDR3 nucleotide sequence: TGTGCCAGCAGTGAGGAGGTCAGTCAGGCCTACGAGCAGTACTTC. This gives the protein CASSEEVSQAYEQYF. Based on the CDR3 plus reference TRBV2 and TRBJ2-7, the full variable domain is EPEVTQTPSHQVTQMGQEVILRCVPISNHLYFYWYRQILGQKVEFLVSFYNNEISEKSEIFDDQFSVERPDGSNFTLKIRSTKLEDSAMYFCASSEEVSQAYEQYFGPGTRLTVT.

The V and J genes are TRBV6-5 and TRBJ2-5, with D uncertain. The CDR3 loop spans 13 amino acids. The V end was cut by 2 bases, the J end by 1 base, with 5 bases between. CDR1 is MNHEY and CDR2 is SVGAGI in the germline V gene. The DNA for the CDR3 is TGTGCCAGCAGTTACGGCAGCCAAGAGACCCAGTACTTC. It translates to CASSYGSQETQYF.

The chain employs TRBV6-5 and TRBJ2-4; maybe TRBD2 (5 bases). This CDR3 comprises 12 residues. Looked up from germline, CDR1 is MNHEY and CDR2 is SVGAGI. V dropped 6 bases and J dropped 6 bases, with 9 bases sitting between them. The CDR3 here is CASSSEGNIQYF. The CDR3 bases are TGTGCCAGCAGCTCTGAGGGAAACATTCAGTACTTC.

This rearrangement joins TRBV29-1 to TRBJ2-7; D uncertain. This CDR3 has 12 amino acids. CDR1 SQVTM and CDR2 ANQGSEA come from the germline V gene. Deletions cut 6 bases from V and 6 bases from J, with 15 bases between. CDR3 in DNA: TGCAGCGTCGCCCAATCCGGCGGCGAGCAGTACTTC. Translating it yields CSVAQSGGEQYF.

To note about this clone: At one end the junction does not follow the germline gene, possibly because of a read error. The chain links TRBV7-9 to TRBJ1-2, with TRBD1 matching over 10 bases. There are 13 residues in the CDR3. Germline values: CDR1 SEHNR, CDR2 FQNEAQ (reference sequence). The CDR3 nucleotides read TGTTCCAGCAGCCTCGGACAGGGGGGTGGCTACACCTTC. As protein: CSSSLGQGGGYTF.

CDR3 protein: CAISDGTSKNEQFF. DNA of the CDR3: TGTGCCATCAGTGACGGGACATCGAAGAATGAGCAGTTCTTC. The chain couples TRBV10-3 to TRBJ2-1, with a tentative D call TRBD1 (6 bases). CDR1 and CDR2 from the germline V gene are ENHRY and SYGVKD. The CDR3 has 14 amino acids. Trimming removed 3 bases from V and 7 bases from J, with 13 bases in between.

This clone was seen a few times. J is TRBJ1-1 and V is TRBV5-1; 7 bases map to TRBD1. Germline V gene lookup returns CDR1 SGHRS and CDR2 YFSETQ. The CDR3 is 13 amino acids. Germline trimming cut 2 bases from V and 5 bases from J; bases unmatched to any gene: 3. Here the CDR3 DNA reads TGCGCCAGCAGCTTCACAGGGGTGACTGAAGCTTTCTTT. It yields the protein CASSFTGVTEAFF.

The chain is built from TRBV10-1 and TRBJ2-7; perhaps TRBD2 as D (6 bases). The V end lost 9 bases, the J end lost 3 bases, and 9 bases lay between the germline ends. Per germline, CDR1 WNHNN and CDR2 SYGVQD (reference sequence). The CDR3 is 11 residues long. This CDR3 is CARGLSYEQYF. In DNA, the CDR3 is TGCGCCAGGGGACTGAGCTACGAGCAGTACTTC.